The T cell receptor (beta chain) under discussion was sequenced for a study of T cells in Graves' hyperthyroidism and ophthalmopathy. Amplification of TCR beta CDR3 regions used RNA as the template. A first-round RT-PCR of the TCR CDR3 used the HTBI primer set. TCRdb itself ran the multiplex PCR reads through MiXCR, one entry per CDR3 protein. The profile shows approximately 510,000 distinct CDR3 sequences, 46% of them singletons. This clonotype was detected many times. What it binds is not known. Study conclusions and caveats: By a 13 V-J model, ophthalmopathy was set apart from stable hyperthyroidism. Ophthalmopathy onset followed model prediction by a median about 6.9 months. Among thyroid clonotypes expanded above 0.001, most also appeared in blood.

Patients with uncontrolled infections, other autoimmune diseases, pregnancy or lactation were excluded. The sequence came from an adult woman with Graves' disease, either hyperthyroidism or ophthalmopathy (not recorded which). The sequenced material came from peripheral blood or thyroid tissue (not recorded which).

The CDR3 region is CSAEQGMAQPQHF. The CDR3 bases are TGCAGTGCTGAACAGGGTATGGCTCAGCCCCAGCATTTT. This chain links TRBV20-1 with TRBJ1-5, with D perhaps matching TRBD1 (6 bases). Germline CDR1 reads DFQATT; CDR2 reads SNEGSKA (reference sequence). The V gene lost 5 bases and the J gene lost 6 bases, with 14 bases spanning the gap. The CDR3 is 13 residues long.